The clone carrying this T cell receptor beta chain occurred a few times. Its specificity is unknown. Conversion of TCR transcripts into cDNA relied on 5'RACE template switching, which added a universal primer site and UMIs. TCRdb re-called the 5' RACE reads through MiXCR, storing one row per CDR3 protein. Of 170,000 or so distinct CDR3 sequences listed, 9.3% were seen once; the top ten hold under 40%. Germline CDR1 reads SGHVS; CDR2 reads FQNEAQ. This CDR3 has 16 amino acids. V lost 4 bases and J lost 4, with 19 bases in between. The data are from a study of T cells after yellow fever vaccination. General study findings and limits: A small share of clonotypes appeared in both CD4 and CD8 compartments. By day 5 rather than day 15, the secondary response had peaked, though it was weaker.

The starting material was CD8+ T cells sorted from PBMCs, obtained 45 days after the yellow fever booster vaccination. This sequence originates from a man aged 18 to 35 who received the YFV17D yellow fever vaccine. V is TRBV7-8 and J is TRBJ1-1; perhaps TRBD1 as D (5 bases). CDR3 sequence (DNA): TGTGCCAGCAGCTCACCCCAGGGAGGCGGCGGCACTGAAGCTTTCTTT. It codes for CASSSPQGGGGTEAFF. Full variable domain (rest looked up from reference TRBV7-8 and TRBJ1-1): GAGVSQSPRYKVAKRGQDVALRCDPISGHVSLFWYQQALGQGPEFLTYFQNEAQLDKSGLPSDRFFAERPEGSVSTLKIQRTQQEDSAVYLCASSSPQGGGGTEAFFGQGTRLTVV.